This T cell receptor beta chain is drawn from a study of CD8+ T cells in alopecia areata. Study information: The study gave treated patients oral tofacitinib at 5 to 10 mg twice daily.

Concerning this clone: Antigen specificity is unknown.

Findings and caveats of the study: Elevated clonality characterized lesional scalp relative to normal scalp, particularly in alopecia totalis/universalis. In scalp samples, resident alphabeta T cells of normal skin are also sequenced.

Germline V gene data show CDR1 as MGHRA and CDR2 as YSYEKL. This CDR3 is 14 amino acids long. Trimming removed 2 bases at V and 2 bases at J, with 10 bases between. The authors extracted RNA and reverse transcribed it into cDNA as the sequencing template. Method: immunoSEQ multiplex PCR; TCRdb's copy keeps in-frame clones and lacks some. This table has around 140,000 clones, around 49% appearing once. Collected material from alopecia areata patients comprised lesional scalp punch biopsies and peripheral blood. The rearrangement links TRBV4-1 to TRBJ2-7, with D uncertain. The specimen comprised CD4+ T cells sorted from blood, sampled at week 0. The sequence was collected from a human donor with alopecia areata. CDR3 bases: TGCGCCAGCAGCCAACCCCATACTACCTACGAGCAGTACTTC. This gives the protein CASSQPHTTYEQYF.